A single sample is the source of the 5 T cell receptor beta chains below, sequenced in a study of blood T cells in healthy people across ages (dated by TCRdb to between 2014 and 2017). The library was built by means of 5' RACE. TCRdb shows the sequencer as Illumina HiSeq 2500. A second PCR of about 7 to 12 cycles was run with a J-beta primer mix and a sample-barcoded 5' primer. TCRdb took the public reads, trimmed them with fastp at Q25, ran MiXCR for clone calling and kept in-frame beta chains. CDR3 protein duplicates are merged, each entry listing the most common genes and DNA. This sample lists 500,000 to 650,000 distinct CDR3 sequences; about 25% were detected once. Approximately 3.7% of the sample goes to the ten largest clones. The sample was also linked to a second study, of T cells of mothers and their children.

Source material: blood. These receptor sequences come from a boy younger than 10 in good health.

This clonotype was picked up a small number of times. The rearrangement links TRBV29-1 to TRBJ2-5, with D perhaps matching TRBD1 (5 bases). The J call may be wrong; the DNA end is better matched by TRBJ2-7. Germline V gene data show CDR1 as SQVTM and CDR2 as ANQGSEA. There are 12 residues in the CDR3. This CDR3 reads CSVATGSSEQYF. The CDR3 coding sequence is TGCAGCGTTGCTACAGGTTCTAGCGAGCAGTACTTC.

This rearrangement joins TRBV10-3 to TRBJ1-2; maybe TRBD1 (5 bases). The V gene's germline CDR1 is ENHRY and CDR2 SYGVKD. The CDR3 is made up of 11 amino acids. V was clipped by 11 bases and J by 8 bases, with 15 bases between them. The CDR3 sequence is CALQGMGGYTF. The CDR3 region has the DNA TGTGCCCTGCAGGGAATGGGAGGCTACACCTTC.

The chain employs TRBV20-1 and TRBJ2-1; perhaps TRBD1 as D (6 bases). Germline V gene lookup returns CDR1 DFQATT and CDR2 SNEGSKA (reference sequence). CDR3 size: 14 residues. V dropped 4 bases and J dropped 7 bases, with 17 bases sitting between them. CDR3 in DNA: TGCAGTGCTAAATTTCCAGGGGTGAGAAATGAGCAGTTCTTC. Translated: CSAKFPGVRNEQFF.

The chain is built from TRBV7-9 and TRBJ2-5; D unresolved. This CDR3 has 16 amino acids. The germline V gene has CDR1 SEHNR and CDR2 FQNEAQ (reference sequence). The germline V and J ends were trimmed by 1 base and 1 base, with 13 bases remaining between them. Here the CDR3 reads CASSLVSGTTQETQYF. CDR3 bases: TGTGCCAGCAGCTTAGTATCTGGCACAACCCAAGAGACCCAGTACTTC.

A word on this clonotype: One end of the junction varies from germline; a read error may be responsible. The V call is TRBV7-9, the J call TRBJ2-1; D is possibly TRBD1 (8 bases). Germline V CDR1 and CDR2: SEHNR, FQNEAQ (reference sequence). This CDR3 has 15 amino acids. CDR3 in amino acids: CASSIARTGRETQFF. CDR3 coding DNA: TGTGCCAGCAGCATAGCAAGGACAGGGAGGGAGACCCAGTTCTTC. The complete variable domain, with remaining parts taken from reference TRBV7-9 and TRBJ2-1, reads DTGVSQNPRHKITKRGQNVTFRCDPISEHNRLYWYRQTLGQGPEFLTYFQNEAQLEKSRLLSDRFSAERPKGSFSTLEIQRTEQGDSAMYLCASSIARTGRETQFFGPGTRLTVL.